The T cell receptor beta chain under discussion was sequenced for a study of blood T cell repertoires in COVID-19 (TCRdb year 2020). At the level of the whole study: Samples from collaborators originated in the United States, Italy and Spain and spanned both the acute and convalescent phases of COVID-19. The material from the prospective study consisted of cDNA or gDNA derived from T cells, B-cell-depleted T cells, or PBMCs. Subjects who had been exposed to COVID-19, were actively infected with it, or had recovered from it provided the deeply sampled blood TCRbeta repertoires that made up the dataset. The repertoires were made available in a free public database intended to serve as a resource for research on the immune response to SARS-CoV-2. Samples were obtained from the ongoing ImmuneRACE study (first 160 participants) and from some 1,300 subjects provided by 6 global collaborators. A de-identified subject ID, COVID-19 status, age in years and sex were almost always included in the sample metadata. Where available, HLA class I and class II types were obtained from metadata supplied by the sample provider rather than from assay-based typing.

TCRbeta CDR3 regions were amplified from genomic DNA by means of the immunoSEQ Assay, a bias-controlled multiplex PCR. Concerning the study's data processing: Within the assay, amplification of reference gene primers was used to estimate how many nucleated cells each sample contained. To quantify the absolute abundance of each unique TCRbeta CDR3 rearrangement, sequence reads were collapsed and filtered. Productive Simpson clonality was computed per sample as the square root of Simpson's diversity index over productive rearrangements. TCRdb took this table from immuneACCESS and kept in-frame rearrangements with V and J called. Such tables lack part of the clones; where checked against another copy, unresolved V genes explain under half of the gap, and the rest is unexplained. V and J calls and clone size are copied from that table; D and trimming were computed from the DNA. The sample table shows approximately 120,000 clones, and about 84% are seen once. About 5.7% of the sample comes from the top ten.

Points the paper makes about the study in general: The amount of clinical and demographic metadata varied by source and participant and was provided uncurated.

A remark on this clone: Its cognate antigen has yet to be identified. No much larger clonotype is one base removed from it; base qualities were not supplied.

Whole blood was collected in K2EDTA tubes by collaborating institutions according to the institutions' own protocols. For TCRbeta analysis, collaborator samples were shipped as frozen whole blood, as isolated PBMCs, or as DNA extracted from either sample type. Based on the germline V gene, the CDR1 and CDR2 sequences are SGHAT and FQNNGV. V is clipped by 0 bases and J by 2 bases, and the sequence between their germline boundaries is 3 bases long. Its CDR3 holds 13 amino acids, cysteine through phenylalanine. Just CDR3 DNA is preserved here, 39 bases in frame from base 1. The sequence joins TRBV11-2 to TRBJ2-3, with the identity of the D gene unclear. This sequence originates from a human donor in a cohort sampled during active COVID-19. Sequenced input: peripheral blood. This receptor carries the CDR3 CASSLDYTDTQYF. The base sequence is TGTGCCAGCAGCTTAGACTACACAGATACGCAGTATTTT.